This passage covers 16 T cell receptor beta chains from one sample sequenced in a study of CXCR3-negative and CXCR3-positive naive CD8 T cells. No antigen has been assigned to these receptors. The libraries of TRB cDNA were prepared using 5' RACE with UMI labels. TCRdb derives one entry per CDR3 protein from the 5' RACE reads, leaving out DNA. The sample totals over 95,000 distinct CDR3 sequences. Broader study findings: TRB CDR3 hydrophobicity was greater in CXCR3-positive naive cells than in CXCR3-negative naive cells.

What was sequenced was naive CXCR3+ CD8+ T cells from blood. This sample's subset: CD45RO-CCR7+CD27+CD95- naive CD8+ T cells expressing CXCR3 (TNR3+). The receptors shown here come from a human donor in good health. Some clones in this sample may be carry-over from other donors' samples.

The V gene is TRBV28, the J gene TRBJ1-1; the TRBD1 assignment by TCRdb is unverifiable without DNA. Germline CDR1 reads MDHEN; CDR2 reads SYDVKM. The CDR3 consists of 15 residues. The CDR3 protein is CASSPGQALTTEAFF.

The V gene is TRBV3-1, the J gene TRBJ2-7. The CDR3 contains 16 residues. Per germline, CDR1 LGHDT and CDR2 YNNKEL (reference sequence). The CDR3 protein is CASSQDRIGTTYEQYF.

The chain uses TRBV7-9 and TRBJ1-4; lacking DNA, the TRBD1 call made by TCRdb goes unchecked. There are 13 residues in the CDR3. CDR1 is SEHNR, CDR2 FQNEAQ, per germline (reference sequence). The CDR3 loop is CASSLPDRKKLFF.

The chain uses TRBV7-2 and TRBJ2-7; no DNA is available, so the TRBD1 call from TCRdb remains unchecked. Germline CDR1 is SGHTA and CDR2 is FQGNSA. CDR3 length equals 13 residues. The CDR3 protein is CASSLVGGNEQYF. Drawing the rest from reference TRBV7-2 and TRBJ2-7, the complete variable domain is GAGVSQSPSNKVTEKGKDVELRCDPISGHTALYWYRQSLGQGLEFLIYFQGNSAPDKSGLPSDRFSAERTGGSVSTLTIQRTQQEDSAVYLCASSLVGGNEQYFGPGTRLTVT.

The chain has TRBV5-4 and TRBJ1-2; TCRdb indicates TRBD1, and absent DNA this call remains unverified. This CDR3 spans 15 amino acids. CDR1 is SGHNT and CDR2 is YYREEE in the germline V gene (reference sequence). The CDR3 reads CASSGAPGTGKGYTF.

The chain is built from TRBV28 and TRBJ2-3; as DNA is missing, the TRBD1 call by TCRdb cannot be tested. Germline V gene sequence: CDR1 MDHEN, CDR2 SYDVKM. This CDR3 is built from 16 residues. The CDR3 is CASRPTGGSITDTQYF.

The rearrangement joins TRBV21-1 to TRBJ2-1; TCRdb selects TRBD2, and the lack of DNA leaves this call unchecked. TRBV21-1 is annotated as a pseudogene. This CDR3 is 17 amino acids long. The CDR3: CASSRRTSGSIPNEQFF.

The chain links TRBV28 to TRBJ1-4; TCRdb names TRBD1, which stays unverified in the absence of DNA. CDR1 is MDHEN, CDR2 SYDVKM, per germline. The CDR3 totals 15 residues. The chain's CDR3 is CASTDRTATNEKLFF.

The genes are TRBV29-1 and TRBJ1-2. The CDR3 has 13 residues. Germline V gene data show CDR1 as SQVTM and CDR2 as ANQGSEA. CDR3 sequence reads: CSVEDYTVYGYTF.

The chain recombines TRBV5-1 with TRBJ2-5. The CDR3 has 17 residues. Germline-derived CDR1 and CDR2 are SGHRS and YFSETQ. The chain's CDR3 is CASSLAGVRMYQETQYF.

V and J are TRBV6-1 and TRBJ2-2; TCRdb calls TRBD1, which cannot be checked without DNA. CDR3 length: 15 amino acids. The germline CDR1 and CDR2 sequences are MNHNS and SASEGT. The CDR3 here is CASSVQGTNTGELFF.

The chain links TRBV19 to TRBJ1-5; TCRdb calls TRBD1, which cannot be checked without DNA. The CDR3 covers 15 residues. Per germline, CDR1 LNHDA and CDR2 SQIVND (reference sequence). The CDR3 is CASIGTARGEQPQHF.

The rearrangement links TRBV7-3 to TRBJ2-1. This CDR3 has 14 amino acids. Per the germline V gene, CDR1 is SGHTA and CDR2 is FQGTGA. CDR3 amino acids: CASSLSASYNEQFF.

V is TRBV5-1 and J is TRBJ2-7; without DNA, the TCRdb call of TRBD2 cannot be checked. Germline values: CDR1 SGHRS, CDR2 YFSETQ. This CDR3 region has 15 residues. The CDR3 loop is CASSLVGGGTGEQYF. The variable domain in full, completed from reference TRBV5-1 and TRBJ2-7, reads KAGVTQTPRYLIKTRGQQVTLSCSPISGHRSVSWYQQTPGQGLQFLFEYFSETQRNKGNFPGRFSGRQFSNSRSEMNVSTLELGDSALYLCASSLVGGGTGEQYFGPGTRLTVT.

This CDR3 is CASSLPPLSGNTIYF. V is TRBV28 and J is TRBJ1-3; as DNA is missing, the TRBD1 call by TCRdb cannot be tested. Per germline, CDR1 MDHEN and CDR2 SYDVKM. This CDR3 has 15 residues.

The chain has TRBV5-5 and TRBJ1-5; TCRdb's D call, TRBD1, is unchecked because there is no DNA. CDR3 length: 18 residues. Germline CDR1 and CDR2: SGHKS and YYEKEE (reference sequence). CDR3 region: CASSLVAHPGGGNQPQHF.